These 10 T cell receptor beta chains originate from one sample sequenced in a study of shared clonotypes between healthy human individuals. The repertoire was sequenced with immunoSEQ multiplex PCR; TCRdb's copy has only in-frame clones and lacks some. In the table there are about 2 million clones, about 95% of which are singletons. Naive CD8 cells lacked CD45RO and underwent positive selection for CCR7, leaving out terminally differentiated effector memory CD45RA+ cells. Material for sequencing was naive CD8+ T cells sorted from blood. These receptors all come from a man younger than 35 in good health.

Concerning this clone itself: Other nucleotide sequences in the sample specify the same CDR3. The rearrangement uses TRBV27 and TRBJ2-7; 7 nucleotides line up with TRBD2. The CDR3 spans 13 residues. Trimming took 3 bases from V and 7 from J; bases not matched to a gene: 6. CDR1 is MNHEY, CDR2 SMNVEV, per germline (reference sequence). CDR3 in amino acids: CASSFHGTIEQYF. The CDR3 coding sequence is TGTGCCAGCAGTTTTCATGGGACTATTGAGCAGTACTTC.

This chain uses TRBV5-6 with TRBJ2-6; 10 nucleotides line up with TRBD1. The CDR3 runs 16 residues. CDR1 is SGHDT and CDR2 is YYEEEE in the germline V gene. The V segment lost 4 bases and the J segment 4 bases; nucleotides outside the gene matches: 5. In DNA form, the CDR3 reads TGTGCCAGCAGCACTGACAGGGGGCCGGGGGCCAACGTCCTGACTTTC. Translated, it gives CASSTDRGPGANVLTF.

The rearrangement links TRBV7-8 to TRBJ2-7; 12 bases are a match to TRBD2. This CDR3 is built from 15 residues. The germline V gene has CDR1 SGHVS and CDR2 FQNEAQ. Unmatched junction bases numbered 3, after V lost 4 bases and J lost 2 bases. DNA of the CDR3: TGTGCCAGCAGCTCGGGACTAGCGGGCACCTACGAGCAGTACTTC. This sequence encodes CASSSGLAGTYEQYF.

The rearrangement joins TRBV29-1 to TRBJ2-7; 11 positions agree with TRBD1. The CDR3 contains 14 residues. CDR1 is SQVTM, CDR2 ANQGSEA, per germline. Trimming cost V 6 bases and J 3 bases; bases outside gene matches: 7. CDR3 residues: CSVDTGTGGYEQYF. In DNA form, the CDR3 reads TGCAGCGTCGATACCGGGACAGGGGGCTACGAGCAGTACTTC.

This chain joins TRBV9 and TRBJ2-3; 15 bases line up with TRBD2. After removal of 4 bases from V and 5 bases from J, the junction contained 8 bases not matched to a gene. The CDR3 spans 17 residues. CDR1 and CDR2 from the germline V gene are SGDLS and YYNGEE. Here the CDR3 DNA reads TGTGCCAGCAGCCCCGGGACTAGCGGGGGGTTCAGAGATACGCAGTATTTT. Its translation: CASSPGTSGGFRDTQYF.

For this clone: This sample includes further DNA sequences coding for the same CDR3. The chain is built from TRBV27 and TRBJ2-7; TRBD2 matches at 10 bases. The CDR3 length is 14 residues. V shed 6 bases, J shed 3 bases, and the junction held 5 bases outside the gene matches. Looked up from germline, CDR1 is MNHEY and CDR2 is SMNVEV (reference sequence). CDR3 nucleotides: TGTGCCAGCAGCCCAGGACTAGCGGTCTACGAGCAGTACTTC. It translates to CASSPGLAVYEQYF.

This chain connects TRBV4-1 to TRBJ2-7, with D unclear. Trimming removed 4 bases at V and 2 bases at J, with 24 bases between. CDR1 MGHRA and CDR2 YSYEKL come from the germline V gene. This CDR3 has 18 residues. The CDR3 sequence is CASSPAIPTLIPAYEQYF. The CDR3, as DNA: TGCGCCAGCAGCCCTGCAATTCCAACCTTAATTCCGGCCTACGAGCAGTACTTC.

The chain joins TRBV4-1 to TRBJ2-7; no definite D call. The germline V gene encodes CDR1 MGHRA and CDR2 YSYEKL. Trimming took off 3 bases at V and 4 bases at J, with 16 bases between the two ends. The CDR3 is made up of 15 amino acids. DNA for the CDR3: TGCGCCAGCAGCCACCACCCGGGTGACATTTACGAGCAGTACTTC. This translates into CASSHHPGDIYEQYF.

There are a few counts of this clone. In the same sample, other DNA sequences code for this CDR3. This sequence joins TRBV7-2 and TRBJ1-3; D unclear. This CDR3 has 15 residues. Germline V gene lookup returns CDR1 SGHTA and CDR2 FQGNSA. The V gene lost 1 base and the J gene lost 0 bases, with 7 bases spanning the gap. The CDR3 loop is CASSLGQSSGNTIYF. For the CDR3, the DNA is TGTGCCAGCAGCTTAGGGCAGAGCTCTGGAAACACCATATATTTT.

V and J are TRBV6-5 and TRBJ2-5, with TRBD2 matching over 7 bases. Germline CDR1 is MNHEY and CDR2 is SVGAGI. This CDR3 spans 15 amino acids. Trimming removed 6 bases from V and 0 bases from J; junction bases left unmatched: 7. The CDR3: CASSPLLADQETQYF. The CDR3 nucleotides are TGTGCCAGCAGCCCCCTTCTAGCGGACCAAGAGACCCAGTACTTC.